The 9 T cell receptor beta chains listed next were all sequenced from one sample in a study of T cell responses to AZD1222 COVID-19 vaccine. Assay: immunoSEQ multiplex PCR; the TCRdb copy retains only in-frame clones and omits some. The sample consists of about 220,000 clones, under 95% of them appearing once. This material consisted of peripheral blood, taken on day 0 of MenACWY control vaccination. The receptors shown here come from an adult in good health.

The chain couples TRBV4-3 to TRBJ2-3; D may be TRBD2 (7 bases). V dropped 1 base and J dropped 4 bases, with 18 bases sitting between them. Germline V gives CDR1 LGHNA, CDR2 YSLEER. The CDR3 extends over 17 amino acids. As DNA, the CDR3 is TGCGCCAGCAGCCAAGGAAGGGGATGGGGGGGCCCAGATACGCAGTATTTT. This sequence encodes CASSQGRGWGGPDTQYF.

The chain uses TRBV5-1 and TRBJ2-5; 8 positions match TRBD1. Germline V gene data show CDR1 as SGHRS and CDR2 as YFSETQ. The CDR3 is made up of 15 amino acids. V gave up 5 bases and J gave up 5 bases; unmatched junction bases: 11. The CDR3 sequence is CASSLMSGGRETQYF. The DNA of the CDR3 is TGCGCCAGCAGTCTAATGTCAGGGGGCAGGGAGACCCAGTACTTC.

The chain employs TRBV2 and TRBJ1-5; no firm D call. The germline V gene has CDR1 SNHLY and CDR2 FYNNEI. V shed 6 bases and J shed 0 bases, with 12 bases lying between them. The CDR3 covers 15 residues. Written as DNA, the CDR3 is TGTGCCAGCAGCCTACCGGGAGGTAGCAATCAGCCCCAGCATTTT. Its translation is CASSLPGGSNQPQHF.

The rearrangement joins TRBV18 to TRBJ1-1; D is uncertain. The V end was cut by 2 bases, the J end by 2 bases, with 15 bases between. The CDR3 extends over 16 amino acids. Germline CDR1 is KGHSH and CDR2 is LQKENI. DNA of the CDR3: TGTGCCAGCTCACCAGGTTCGAGCAGTCCCAACACTGAAGCTTTCTTT. Translation: CASSPGSSSPNTEAFF.

The chain recombines TRBV3-1 (or the pseudogene TRBV3-2) with TRBJ2-1, with D possibly matching TRBD1 (6 bases). Between the trimmed V and J ends, which lost 0 bases and 7 bases, there was a span of 16 bases. The CDR3 covers 16 residues. The V gene's germline CDR1 is LGHDT and CDR2 YNNKEL (reference sequence). CDR3 bases: TGTGCCAGCAGCCAAGATTCGGCGGCCAGGGGTAATGAGCAGTTCTTC. The encoded protein is CASSQDSAARGNEQFF.

The chain has TRBV9 and TRBJ2-5, with TRBD2 identical over 8 bases. The CDR3 length is 16 residues. V lost 0 bases and J lost 4; bases outside the gene matches: 8. The germline V gene encodes CDR1 SGDLS and CDR2 YYNGEE. The CDR3 loop reads CASSVVPGGAGETQYF. DNA of the CDR3: TGTGCCAGCAGCGTAGTTCCCGGGGGGGCCGGAGAGACCCAGTACTTC.

The J gene is TRBJ2-3, the V gene TRBV10-1; D remains ambiguous. Trimming cost V 6 bases and J 0 bases, with 10 bases left between them. Germline V CDR1 and CDR2: WNHNN, SYGVQD (reference sequence). The CDR3 is 14 residues long. The CDR3 is CASRTGPSTDTQYF. CDR3 nucleotides: TGCGCCAGCAGAACGGGCCCCAGCACAGATACGCAGTATTTT.

This CDR3 reads CASSLFPNYGYTF. The CDR3 DNA sequence: TGTGCCAGCAGTTTATTTCCTAACTATGGCTACACCTTC. The V gene is TRBV27, the J gene TRBJ1-2; D gene uncertain. V was shortened by 1 base and J by 0 bases, with 3 bases between the two germline ends. Germline loops: CDR1 MNHEY, CDR2 SMNVEV (reference sequence). The CDR3 is 13 amino acids.

In regard to this clone: The junction differs from germline at one of its ends, possibly a read error. The chain carries TRBV15 and TRBJ1-4; 11 bases line up with TRBD1. The germline CDR1 and CDR2 sequences are LNHNV and YYDKDF (reference sequence). The CDR3 runs to 14 residues. The CDR3 here is CATSRDRGNEKLFF. The CDR3 region has the DNA TGTGCCACTAGCAGGGACAGGGGGAATGAAAAACTGTTTTTT.